The source of this T cell receptor beta chain is a study of shared clonotypes between healthy human individuals. Selected positively for CCR7 and CD45RO-negative, naive CD8 cells excluded terminally differentiated effector memory CD45RA+ cells. The donors, healthy adults who were HIV-negative, had experienced no recent acute infections or vaccinations. Whole-study findings and limits: It was the few donors that limited the genetic and exposure-history diversity represented.

As for this clone: Its antigen is unknown.

This table comes from immunoSEQ multiplex PCR, and its TCRdb copy is limited to in-frame clones, with some not included. This sample has around 2,000,000 clones, with just under 95% found just once. Sequencing used naive CD8+ T cells sorted from blood. This receptor was obtained from a man aged 18 to 30 in good health.

CDR3 DNA sequence: TGCGCCAGCAGCCAAGAAGAAGCGGGAGGGACCCCAGATACGCAGTATTTT. This gives the protein CASSQEEAGGTPDTQYF. The chain is built from TRBV4-3 and TRBJ2-3; TRBD2 matches 10 bases. V shed 0 bases, J shed 4 bases, and the junction held 7 bases outside the gene matches. Germline CDR1 is LGHNA and CDR2 is YSLEER. The CDR3 runs 17 residues.